Each of the 23 T cell receptor beta chains below was sequenced from the same sample in a study of OX40 agonist ivuxolimab in advanced cancers. TCRdb's copy holds only in-frame clones and misses some; the assay was immunoSEQ multiplex PCR. The repertoire consists of some 60,000 clones, with 91% occurring once and the leading ten covering roughly 13%. This specimen was CD4+ or CD8+ T cells sorted from blood, taken in a trial of the OX40 agonist ivuxolimab. These receptors were taken from an adult with an advanced solid tumor such as melanoma, head and neck, liver or kidney cancer.

J is TRBJ2-1 and V is TRBV6-5, with 8 positions matching TRBD1. Germline V lookup: CDR1 MNHEY, CDR2 SVGAGI. The CDR3 has 15 residues. Trimming cost V 6 bases and J 7 bases; bases outside gene matches: 11. The CDR3 reads CASRPDRGLGNEQFF. The DNA of the CDR3 is TGTGCCAGCAGGCCAGACAGGGGTTTGGGGAATGAGCAGTTCTTC.

This chain connects TRBV28 to TRBJ2-3, with 12 bases lining up with TRBD2. V lost 5 bases, J lost 7 bases, and 10 bases stayed unmatched. From germline, CDR1 is MDHEN and CDR2 SYDVKM. This CDR3 contains 16 residues. The CDR3 bases are TGTGCCAGCAGTCCCTCGACTAGCGGGAGTACGTATACGCAGTATTTT. Its translation is CASSPSTSGSTYTQYF.

The chain carries TRBV5-6 and TRBJ1-1; D may be TRBD1 (6 bases). The V end lost 4 bases, the J end lost 3 bases, and 13 bases lay between the germline ends. Germline CDR1 reads SGHDT; CDR2 reads YYEEEE. The CDR3 spans 14 residues. CDR3 protein: CASSLLDRDTEAFF. CDR3 in DNA: TGTGCCAGCAGCCTACTGGACAGAGACACTGAAGCTTTCTTT.

This chain connects TRBV19 to TRBJ2-5, with D perhaps matching TRBD1 (6 bases). This CDR3 is 16 amino acids long. CDR1 is LNHDA, CDR2 SQIVND, per germline (reference sequence). Trimming removed 2 bases at V and 5 bases at J, with 18 bases between. Here the CDR3 DNA reads TGTGCCAGTAGTATACCAGGTGCACAGGGTGGGGAGACCCAGTACTTC. It codes for CASSIPGAQGGETQYF.

The genes are TRBV7-9 and TRBJ2-5, with a possible D match to TRBD1 (6 bases). CDR1 is SEHNR and CDR2 is FQNEAQ in the germline V gene (reference sequence). V lost 4 bases, J lost 5 bases, and 11 bases lay in between. The CDR3 is made up of 13 amino acids. The CDR3 is CASSSTGRETQYF. The CDR3 region has the DNA TGTGCCAGCAGCTCAACAGGGCGGGAGACCCAGTACTTC.

This rearrangement joins TRBV27 to TRBJ2-5, with D unresolved. The CDR3 loop spans 13 amino acids. The V and J ends lost 5 bases and 1 base respectively, with 8 bases between them. CDR1 is MNHEY, CDR2 SMNVEV, per germline (reference sequence). The CDR3 is CASSPYIQETQYF. CDR3 DNA sequence: TGTGCCAGCAGTCCATACATCCAAGAGACCCAGTACTTC.

CDR3 nucleotides: TGTGCCAGCAGCCCGGGTTCCTTTTGGAACACTGAAGCTTTCTTT. Its protein is CASSPGSFWNTEAFF. V and J are TRBV5-5 and TRBJ1-1, with no clear D. The CDR3 is made up of 15 amino acids. Trimming took 4 bases from V and 1 from J, leaving 14 bases between them. Germline V gene sequence: CDR1 SGHKS, CDR2 YYEKEE (reference sequence).

The V gene is TRBV18, the J gene TRBJ1-2; D ambiguous. Trimming left V 0 bases short and J 6 bases short, with 11 bases between. Germline lookup yields CDR1 KGHSH and CDR2 LQKENI. The CDR3 consists of 14 residues. CDR3 in amino acids: CASSPPTGRHGYTF. CDR3 in DNA: TGTGCCAGCTCACCACCGACGGGTCGTCATGGCTACACCTTC.

The chain carries TRBV11-2 and TRBJ2-3, with no clear D. V lost 4 bases and J 3 bases, leaving 8 bases between the germline ends. Germline CDR1 and CDR2: SGHAT and FQNNGV. CDR3 length: 13 residues. For the CDR3, the DNA is TGTGCCAGCAGCTCGTTGGGGACAGATACGCAGTATTTT. Translating it yields CASSSLGTDTQYF.

The rearrangement uses TRBV5-4 and TRBJ1-2; 10 positions agree with TRBD1. The length of the CDR3 is 15 residues. V gave up 0 bases and J gave up 7 bases; unmatched junction bases: 6. Looked up from germline, CDR1 is SGHNT and CDR2 is YYREEE (reference sequence). CDR3 DNA sequence: TGTGCCAGCAGCTTGGGACAGGGGGCATTTTTTGGCTACACCTTC. Protein product: CASSLGQGAFFGYTF. Drawing the rest from reference TRBV5-4 and TRBJ1-2, the complete variable domain is ETGVTQSPTHLIKTRGQQVTLRCSSQSGHNTVSWYQQALGQGPQFIFQYYREEENGRGNFPPRFSGLQFPNYSSELNVNALELDDSALYLCASSLGQGAFFGYTFGSGTRLTVV.

This chain uses TRBV28 with TRBJ1-1; weak D call: TRBD1 (6 bases). V gave up 2 bases and J gave up 3 bases, with 7 bases separating them. The CDR3 consists of 13 residues. From germline, CDR1 is MDHEN and CDR2 SYDVKM. CDR3 in amino acids: CASSLAGDTEAFF. DNA of the CDR3: TGTGCCAGCAGTTTAGCAGGGGACACTGAAGCTTTCTTT.

The chain is built from TRBV7-3 and TRBJ2-3; D gene unclear. Between the trimmed V and J ends, which lost 5 bases and 6 bases, there was a span of 12 bases. There are 13 residues in the CDR3. From germline, CDR1 is SGHTA and CDR2 FQGTGA. In nucleotides, the CDR3 is TGTGCCAGCAGCCCCGGACCCGGGGATACGCAGTATTTT. Protein sequence: CASSPGPGDTQYF.

As regards this clone: Other DNA sequences from this sample encode an identical CDR3 as well. V usage is TRBV2 and J usage is TRBJ2-3; no reliable D call. The CDR3 length is 11 residues. CDR1 is SNHLY and CDR2 is FYNNEI in the germline V gene. Trimming left V 3 bases short and J 4 bases short, with 2 bases between. The CDR3 nucleotides are TGTGCCAGCAGTGAGGCAGATACGCAGTATTTT. This sequence encodes CASSEADTQYF.

The chain has TRBV27 and TRBJ2-5; 9 bases map to TRBD1. With 8 bases clipped from V and 5 bases from J, the junction kept 6 bases outside the gene matches. The CDR3 has 13 amino acids. CDR1 and CDR2 (germline): MNHEY, SMNVEV (reference sequence). The CDR3 DNA is TGTGCCAGCGGGCGAGACAGGGGGGAGACCCAGTACTTC. Protein product: CASGRDRGETQYF.

V and J are TRBV4-3 and TRBJ1-2; D is uncertain. There are 16 residues in the CDR3. The germline V and J ends were trimmed by 0 bases and 0 bases, with 11 bases remaining between them. In germline, CDR1 is LGHNA, CDR2 YSLEER. CDR3 in DNA: TGCGCCAGCAGCCAAGAAGGATCAGCTCCTAACTATGGCTACACCTTC. Residues: CASSQEGSAPNYGYTF.

The V and J genes are TRBV7-2 and TRBJ1-2; D is unresolved. The CDR3 consists of 16 residues. V lost 1 base to trimming and J lost 7 bases, with 19 bases between them. Germline CDR1 and CDR2: SGHTA and FQGNSA. In nucleotides, the CDR3 is TGTGCCAGCAGCTTAGGCAGATGGCAGGCGCCTTCTGGCTACACCTTC. Translation gives CASSLGRWQAPSGYTF.

The V call is TRBV7-2, the J call TRBJ2-1; D is unresolved. Germline loops: CDR1 SGHTA, CDR2 FQGNSA. The CDR3 sequence is 12 residues long. The ends were cut back, 5 bases at V and 7 bases at J, with 9 bases in the middle. CDR3 residues: CASSQRLNEQFF. In DNA form, the CDR3 reads TGTGCCAGCAGCCAACGTTTGAATGAGCAGTTCTTC.

The J gene is TRBJ2-7, the V gene TRBV7-8, with D perhaps matching TRBD2 (5 bases). V was clipped by 3 bases and J by 2 bases, with 11 bases between them. Germline CDR1 is SGHVS and CDR2 is FQNEAQ. This CDR3 has 14 amino acids. CDR3 protein: CASSFPPGTYEQYF. CDR3 in DNA: TGTGCCAGCAGCTTCCCTCCCGGGACCTACGAGCAGTACTTC.

V gene TRBV30 combines with J gene TRBJ2-5; tentatively, D is TRBD1 (5 bases). Germline values: CDR1 GTSNPN, CDR2 SVGIG (reference sequence). V shed 2 bases and J shed 6 bases, with 13 bases lying between them. The CDR3 has 13 amino acids. CDR3 sequence reads: CAWSKGREQTQYF. CDR3 DNA: TGTGCCTGGAGTAAGGGCAGGGAACAGACCCAGTACTTC.

This chain connects TRBV9 to TRBJ2-1, with 7 bases lining up with TRBD2. Germline trimming cut 0 bases from V and 10 bases from J; bases unmatched to any gene: 16. Germline V gene data show CDR1 as SGDLS and CDR2 as YYNGEE. CDR3 length equals 17 residues. The CDR3 spells CASSVEVGRLPGGEQFF. The CDR3 nucleotides read TGTGCCAGCAGCGTAGAAGTAGGGCGACTCCCCGGGGGGGAGCAGTTCTTC. Based on the CDR3 plus reference TRBV9 and TRBJ2-1, the full variable domain is DSGVTQTPKHLITATGQRVTLRCSPRSGDLSVYWYQQSLDQGLQFLIQYYNGEERAKGNILERFSAQQFPDLHSELNLSSLELGDSALYFCASSVEVGRLPGGEQFFGPGTRLTVL.

This clone appeared a few times. V and J are TRBV6-5 and TRBJ2-7, with D uncertain. Germline CDR1 is MNHEY and CDR2 is SVGAGI. V was pared by 6 bases and J by 0 bases, with 12 bases between. CDR3 length: 14 amino acids. The CDR3 protein is CASSPGWSSYEQYF. In DNA, the CDR3 is TGTGCCAGCAGCCCGGGCTGGAGCTCCTACGAGCAGTACTTC.

The chain couples TRBV11-3 to TRBJ2-3; weak D call: TRBD2 (6 bases). The CDR3 length is 17 residues. Trimming shortened V by 3 bases and J by 3 bases, and 19 bases separated the two germline ends. Germline assignment: CDR1 SGHNT and CDR2 YENEEA. CDR3 DNA sequence: TGTGCCAGCAGCTTTGTCGCTATTAGCGGCAGAACAGATACGCAGTATTTT. It is translated as CASSFVAISGRTDTQYF.

The V call is TRBV11-3, the J call TRBJ2-7; 8 bases align to TRBD1. Germline V gene sequence: CDR1 SGHNT, CDR2 YENEEA. This CDR3 spans 14 amino acids. The V and J ends lost 5 bases and 3 bases, in that order; junction bases with no gene match: 6. This chain's CDR3 is CASSPPGQVYEQYF. The DNA of the CDR3 is TGTGCCAGCAGCCCGCCGGGACAGGTCTACGAGCAGTACTTC.